This T cell receptor (beta chain) was recovered during a study of shared clonotypes between healthy human individuals. A deep-level run was used for the assay. The repertoire was sequenced with immunoSEQ multiplex PCR; TCRdb's copy has only in-frame clones and lacks some. The repertoire has 950,000 to 1,300,000 clones, approximately 76% of them found once; the top ten carry around 1.5%. Trimming took off 4 bases at V and 4 bases at J, with 11 bases between the two ends. CDR1 SGHRS and CDR2 YFSETQ come from the germline V gene. The CDR3 consists of 13 residues. There are a few counts of this clone. Its antigen is as yet unknown. Regarding the study as a whole: Donors were few, which limited the genetic and exposure-history diversity represented. Relative to clonotypes present in all four donors, those not shared had lower generation probabilities.

The sequence derives from a man in his late teens or twenties in good health. Sample: memory CD4+ T cells sorted from blood. The subset: CD45RA-negative fraction. The chain has TRBV5-1 and TRBJ1-2; D might be TRBD1 (6 bases). The CDR3 region is CASSLGHSYGYTF. CDR3 nucleotides: TGCGCCAGCAGCCTGGGACATTCCTATGGCTACACCTTC.